One sample yielded the 11 T cell receptor beta chains listed below, sequenced in a study of glioma-infiltrating T cells after dendritic cell vaccination. Libraries were prepared by immunoSEQ multiplex PCR; TCRdb keeps only in-frame clonotypes and omits some of them. The table has around 25,000 clones, nearly 90% seen once. Time point described: after dendritic cell vaccination, including at tumor progression/relapse. The starting material was blood, obtained after dendritic cell vaccination. The source is a human donor with glioblastoma.

V usage is TRBV7-8 and J usage is TRBJ1-3; D unresolved. This CDR3 comprises 16 residues. CDR1 SGHVS and CDR2 FQNEAQ come from the germline V gene. V was shortened by 2 bases and J by 3 bases, with 14 bases between the two germline ends. The CDR3 DNA reads as TGTGCCAGCAGCTTACACGGTCAAAGCGTTGGAAACACCATATATTTT. Protein product: CASSLHGQSVGNTIYF. The full variable domain, in which reference TRBV7-8 and TRBJ1-3 provide the parts outside the CDR3, is GAGVSQSPRYKVAKRGQDVALRCDPISGHVSLFWYQQALGQGPEFLTYFQNEAQLDKSGLPSDRFFAERPEGSVSTLKIQRTQQEDSAVYLCASSLHGQSVGNTIYFGEGSWLTVV.

The count of this clone is one. The chain couples TRBV18 to TRBJ2-2; 7 bases align to TRBD1. This CDR3 comprises 14 residues. From germline, CDR1 is KGHSH and CDR2 LQKENI. V was pared by 6 bases and J by 5 bases, with 6 bases of the junction left unmatched. The CDR3 loop reads CASSTGQQTGELFF. In nucleotides, the CDR3 is TGTGCCAGCTCGACGGGACAGCAAACCGGGGAGCTGTTTTTT.

The gene calls are TRBV29-1 and TRBJ1-5, with 9 bases that match TRBD1. V trimming: 6 bases; J trimming: 6 bases; junction bases outside the gene matches: 6. CDR3 length: 13 amino acids. Looked up from germline, CDR1 is SQVTM and CDR2 is ANQGSEA. CDR3 sequence reads: CSVAGDRVQPQHF. The CDR3 DNA follows: TGCAGCGTAGCCGGGGACAGGGTTCAGCCCCAGCATTTT.

The V call is TRBV28, the J call TRBJ2-1; 11 bases align to TRBD2. This CDR3 has 16 amino acids. Germline CDR1 is MDHEN and CDR2 is SYDVKM. V shed 2 bases and J 7 bases; nucleotides not matched to a gene: 7. CDR3 nucleotides: TGTGCCAGCAGTTTACCCCCTAGCGGGGGGCATAATGAGCAGTTCTTC. Encoded protein: CASSLPPSGGHNEQFF.

The chain combines TRBV15 with TRBJ1-5; D possibly corresponds to TRBD1 (6 bases). Germline CDR1 is LNHNV and CDR2 is YYDKDF (reference sequence). The CDR3 is 13 residues long. Deletions cut 8 bases from V and 5 bases from J, with 13 bases between. CDR3 sequence: CATSGTSDQPQHF. The DNA of the CDR3 is TGTGCCACCTCCGGGACAAGCGATCAGCCCCAGCATTTT. Full variable domain (rest looked up from reference TRBV15 and TRBJ1-5): DAMVIQNPRYQVTQFGKPVTLSCSQTLNHNVMYWYQQKSSQAPKLLFHYYDKDFNNEADTPDNFQSRRPNTSFCFLDIRSPGLGDTAMYLCATSGTSDQPQHFGDGTRLSIL.

V is TRBV5-6 and J is TRBJ2-5; 11 bases are a match to TRBD2. The CDR3 covers 14 residues. V shed 6 bases, J shed 7 bases, and the junction held 8 bases outside the gene matches. Germline CDR1 reads SGHDT; CDR2 reads YYEEEE. CDR3: CASTTGLAGLTQYF. As DNA, the CDR3 is TGTGCCAGCACCACAGGACTAGCGGGTTTGACCCAGTACTTC. Filled out from reference TRBV5-6 and TRBJ2-5, the complete variable domain reads DAGVTQSPTHLIKTRGQQVTLRCSPKSGHDTVSWYQQALGQGPQFIFQYYEEEERQRGNFPDRFSGHQFPNYSSELNVNALLLGDSALYLCASTTGLAGLTQYFGPGTRLLVL.

The J gene is TRBJ1-2, the V gene TRBV27, with TRBD1 matching over 9 bases. The J segment lost 5 bases and the V segment lost 7 bases, leaving 14 bases of the junction unmatched. The CDR3 is 16 residues long. Germline V lookup: CDR1 MNHEY, CDR2 SMNVEV (reference sequence). CDR3 in DNA: TGTGCCAGCAAAAAACTACAGGGGGCGAACGAGTATGGCTACACCTTC. Translated: CASKKLQGANEYGYTF.

The V gene is TRBV10-3, the J gene TRBJ2-1, with 12 bases identical to TRBD2. Germline V gene data show CDR1 as ENHRY and CDR2 as SYGVKD. V lost 10 bases to trimming and J lost 10 bases; unmatched junction nucleotides: 17. The CDR3 runs to 16 residues. The CDR3 reads CANIPPPSGGAREQFF. The CDR3 bases are TGTGCCAATATCCCCCCCCCTAGCGGGGGGGCCAGAGAGCAGTTCTTC.

This clone has just one count. The chain links TRBV10-3 to TRBJ1-5; 8 bases fit TRBD1. The J segment lost 7 bases and the V segment lost 5 bases, leaving 4 bases of the junction unmatched. Germline lookup yields CDR1 ENHRY and CDR2 SYGVKD. This CDR3 spans 13 amino acids. This chain's CDR3 is CAISSTGDQPQHF. The CDR3, as DNA: TGTGCCATCAGTTCGACAGGGGACCAGCCCCAGCATTTT.

The gene calls are TRBV4-1 and TRBJ2-5, with 12 nucleotides matching TRBD2. Germline CDR1 is MGHRA and CDR2 is YSYEKL. The CDR3 is made up of 20 amino acids. With 4 bases clipped from V and 4 bases from J, the junction kept 19 bases outside the gene matches. The CDR3 nucleotides are TGCGCCAGCAGCCGACTGACAGGGGGACTAGCGGGTTCCGGCTTAGAGACCCAGTACTTC. This encodes CASSRLTGGLAGSGLETQYF.

The chain is built from TRBV10-3 and TRBJ1-2; 7 bases map to TRBD1. The CDR3 has 15 amino acids. V lost 4 bases and J lost 1; bases outside the gene matches: 6. The germline gives CDR1 ENHRY, CDR2 SYGVKD. The CDR3 coding sequence is TGTGCCATCAGTGTAACAGGGGCCAATAACTATGGCTACACCTTC. This encodes CAISVTGANNYGYTF.